These 2 T cell receptor beta chains came from one sample sequenced in a study of shared clonotypes between healthy human individuals. Libraries were prepared by immunoSEQ multiplex PCR; TCRdb keeps only in-frame clonotypes and omits some of them. The data hold 1.5 million to 2.5 million clones, with less than 95% observed a single time. Naive CD8 cells, CD45RO-negative and positively selected for CCR7, excluded terminally differentiated effector memory CD45RA+ cells. Sequencing was performed on naive CD8+ T cells sorted from blood. The source is a man between 18 and 29 years old in good health.

J is TRBJ1-2 and V is TRBV10-3; D is unresolved. Germline lookup yields CDR1 ENHRY and CDR2 SYGVKD. The CDR3 runs to 15 residues. V shed 2 bases and J shed 0 bases, with 10 bases lying between them. CDR3 loop: CAISEEGPTNYGYTF. The CDR3 nucleotides read TGTGCCATCAGTGAGGAGGGCCCGACTAACTATGGCTACACCTTC.

The genes are TRBV13 and TRBJ2-7; 8 nucleotides line up with TRBD2. Germline CDR1 PRHDT, CDR2 FYEKMQ (reference sequence). The CDR3 consists of 15 residues. V gave up 1 base and J gave up 3 bases; unmatched junction bases: 5. CDR3 bases: TGTGCCAGCAGCTTAGATGGTAGCGGGGTCTACGAGCAGTACTTC. Residues: CASSLDGSGVYEQYF.